These 2 T cell receptor beta chains came from one sample sequenced in a study of cytomegalovirus exposure and HLA in healthy donors (dated by TCRdb to about 2017). Receptor libraries were prepared by the immunoSEQ multiplex PCR assay. For the multiplex PCR, a mixture combining 60 forward primers for TCR Vbeta segments and 13 reverse primers for TCR Jbeta segments was used. TCRdb carries this immuneACCESS record with in-frame sequences only. Its versions omit some clonotypes, under half of them owing to an unresolved V gene in the studies checked, with the rest unexplained. For this sample the table gives under 200,000 clones, of which roughly 82% were detected only once. Roughly 0.5% of the sample is held by the ten biggest clonotypes. The sequencing sample was made of PBMCs. The receptor set was obtained from a woman aged 45-65 years in good health and CMV-seronegative.

This clone was recorded once. V is TRBV28 and J is TRBJ1-3; D call uncertain. Germline-derived CDR1 and CDR2 are MDHEN and SYDVKM. CDR3 length: 13 amino acids. The V end was cut by 7 bases, the J end by 0 bases, with 7 bases between. CDR3 nucleotide sequence: TGTGCCAGCACCCGGTACTCTGGAAACACCATATATTTT. It yields the protein CASTRYSGNTIYF.

The chain combines TRBV6-5 with TRBJ2-7, with D perhaps TRBD2 (6 bases). The CDR3 runs 15 residues. V was clipped by 0 bases and J by 0 bases, with 9 bases between them. The V gene's germline CDR1 is MNHEY and CDR2 SVGAGI. The CDR3 loop reads CASSYSGGLSYEQYF. The CDR3 DNA is TGTGCCAGCAGTTACTCGGGAGGCCTCTCCTACGAGCAGTACTTC.